One and the same sample provided the 15 T cell receptor beta chains below, sequenced in a study of cytomegalovirus exposure and HLA in healthy donors. Assay: immunoSEQ multiplex PCR; the TCRdb copy retains only in-frame clones and omits some. The table includes tens of thousands of clones, roughly 90% detected once. Sequencing was done on a sample of PBMCs. These receptors all stem from a man aged 30-40 years in good health and CMV-seronegative.

CDR3 amino acids: CSVERQRTDTQYF. The CDR3 coding sequence is TGCAGCGTTGAAAGACAGAGAACAGATACGCAGTATTTT. This rearrangement joins TRBV29-1 to TRBJ2-3; possibly TRBD1 for D (5 bases). Germline V lookup: CDR1 SQVTM, CDR2 ANQGSEA. Trimming pared 2 bases from V and 3 bases from J, leaving 9 bases between. The CDR3 is 13 amino acids.

The rearrangement links TRBV7-6 to TRBJ2-7; possible D gene TRBD1, 5 bases. With 5 bases removed from V and 0 bases from J, the gap between germline ends came to 23 bases. Germline V gene sequence: CDR1 SGHVS, CDR2 FNYEAQ. The CDR3 covers 18 residues. CDR3 in amino acids: CASSEIDQGDFSSYEQYF. CDR3 in DNA: TGTGCCAGCAGCGAAATCGACCAGGGTGACTTTAGCTCCTACGAGCAGTACTTC. Looking up the rest from reference TRBV7-6 and TRBJ2-7 gives the full variable domain: GAGVSQSPRYKVTKRGQDVALRCDPISGHVSLYWYRQALGQGPEFLTYFNYEAQQDKSGLPNDRFSAERPEGSISTLTIQRTEQRDSAMYRCASSEIDQGDFSSYEQYFGPGTRLTVT.

This chain links TRBV15 with TRBJ2-7, with 9 nucleotides matching TRBD1. The V segment lost 3 bases and the J segment 2 bases; nucleotides outside the gene matches: 5. Germline values: CDR1 LNHNV, CDR2 YYDKDF (reference sequence). The CDR3 contains 15 residues. As DNA, the CDR3 is TGTGCCACCAGCAGTCGGGACAGGGTGCCCTACGAGCAGTACTTC. Translated, it gives CATSSRDRVPYEQYF.

As to this clone: The sample contains more than one DNA sequence encoding this CDR3. The chain employs TRBV6-1 and TRBJ1-5; TRBD1 might be the D (5 bases). V dropped 6 bases and J dropped 0 bases, with 6 bases sitting between them. CDR1 and CDR2 from the germline V gene are MNHNS and SASEGT. The CDR3 loop spans 13 amino acids. CDR3 protein: CASRTDSNQPQHF. In DNA form, the CDR3 reads TGTGCCAGCAGGACAGATAGCAATCAGCCCCAGCATTTT.

V gene TRBV19 combines with J gene TRBJ2-2, with TRBD2 as a possible D gene (6 bases). The CDR3 contains 15 residues. With 7 bases removed from V and 1 base from J, the gap between germline ends came to 13 bases. Germline V gene data show CDR1 as LNHDA and CDR2 as SQIVND (reference sequence). The CDR3 region has the DNA TGTGCCAGTAAGCTGATAGCGGTGAACACCGGGGAGCTGTTTTTT. This codes for CASKLIAVNTGELFF.

The rearrangement links TRBV28 to TRBJ2-3; the D gene is possibly TRBD2 (6 bases). There are 16 residues in the CDR3. Trimming shortened V by 5 bases and J by 4 bases, and 19 bases separated the two germline ends. Germline V lookup: CDR1 MDHEN, CDR2 SYDVKM. The CDR3: CASSTLDYLAPDTQYF. CDR3 in DNA: TGTGCCAGCAGTACATTGGACTACCTGGCCCCAGATACGCAGTATTTT.

The rearrangement uses TRBV5-1 and TRBJ1-4, with D tentatively TRBD1 (6 bases). The CDR3 runs 15 residues. The V end lost 0 bases, the J end lost 5 bases, and 11 bases lay between the germline ends. CDR1 is SGHRS, CDR2 YFSETQ, per germline. The CDR3 DNA is TGCGCCAGCAGCTTGGGGGGGCCGATCAATGAAAAACTGTTTTTT. This sequence encodes CASSLGGPINEKLFF.

CDR3 nucleotide sequence: TGCGCCAGCAGCGCGACAGGGTGGTCTGGAAACACCATATATTTT. Translation gives CASSATGWSGNTIYF. This chain links TRBV4-1 with TRBJ1-3; 7 positions agree with TRBD1. The V gene end was trimmed by 5 bases and the J gene end by 1 base; junction bases not matched to a gene: 5. Germline CDR1 reads MGHRA; CDR2 reads YSYEKL. CDR3 length: 15 amino acids.

This chain uses TRBV6-4 with TRBJ1-2; 9 positions match TRBD1. The V and J ends lost 5 bases and 6 bases, in that order; junction bases with no gene match: 7. Germline CDR1 reads MRHNA; CDR2 reads SNTAGT. The CDR3 contains 14 residues. As DNA, the CDR3 is TGTGCCAGCAGTCCGGGACAGGGATTAGATGGCTACACCTTC. Translation gives CASSPGQGLDGYTF.

There are a few counts of this clone. The chain has TRBV18 and TRBJ1-6; D remains ambiguous. Trimming stripped 3 bases from V and 2 bases from J, with 5 bases between. The germline CDR1 and CDR2 sequences are KGHSH and LQKENI. There are 14 residues in the CDR3. The CDR3 bases are TGTGCCAGCTCACCTACAGCCTATAATTCACCCCTCCACTTT. Amino acids: CASSPTAYNSPLHF.

The chain combines TRBV15 with TRBJ2-7, with TRBD2 identical over 10 bases. V lost 5 bases and J lost 3; bases outside the gene matches: 4. Germline V gene lookup returns CDR1 LNHNV and CDR2 YYDKDF (reference sequence). This CDR3 comprises 14 residues. Here the CDR3 reads CATSVRTSGYEQYF. CDR3 DNA: TGTGCCACCAGCGTCCGGACTAGCGGCTACGAGCAGTACTTC.

The rearrangement links TRBV2 to TRBJ2-7, with 10 bases that match TRBD2. The V gene's germline CDR1 is SNHLY and CDR2 FYNNEI. V shed 6 bases, J shed 2 bases, and the junction held 16 bases outside the gene matches. CDR3 size: 18 residues. CDR3 sequence (DNA): TGTGCCAGCAGGGACGATATACCTACTAGCGGGAAGACCTACGAGCAGTACTTC. Its protein is CASRDDIPTSGKTYEQYF.

The V call is TRBV4-2, the J call TRBJ2-1; 9 positions match TRBD2. The germline V gene encodes CDR1 LGHNA and CDR2 YNFKEQ. With V trimmed by 3 bases and J by 6 bases, 9 bases remained unmatched. The CDR3 extends over 16 amino acids. This chain's CDR3 is CASSQISGGPFNEQFF. CDR3 DNA: TGTGCCAGCAGCCAGATCAGCGGGGGGCCTTTCAATGAGCAGTTCTTC.

V usage is TRBV18 and J usage is TRBJ1-2; D ambiguous. Trimming took off 2 bases at V and 3 bases at J, with 13 bases between the two ends. The germline V gene encodes CDR1 KGHSH and CDR2 LQKENI. The CDR3 extends over 15 amino acids. CDR3 loop: CASSPSVSEHYGYTF. CDR3 nucleotides: TGTGCCAGCTCACCAAGTGTCAGCGAGCACTATGGCTACACCTTC.

In its sample, this clone was seen a few times. This sequence joins TRBV6-5 and TRBJ2-1; weak D call: TRBD2 (6 bases). Germline loops: CDR1 MNHEY, CDR2 SVGAGI. The CDR3 runs 13 residues. Trimming took off 6 bases at V and 9 bases at J, with 15 bases between the two ends. Here the CDR3 reads CASSSTSLSEQFF. DNA of the CDR3: TGTGCCAGCAGCTCGACTAGTCTGTCTGAGCAGTTCTTC.